The clone carrying this TCR beta chain has more than one count but fewer than ten. This record comes from a study of T cells after yellow fever vaccination. Trimming cost V 7 bases and J 2 bases, with 12 bases left between them. The CDR3 sequence is 13 residues long. Germline assignment: CDR1 MNHNS and CDR2 SASEGT. MiXCR was run by TCRdb on the 5' RACE reads, yielding one entry per CDR3 protein. The profile shows some 550,000 distinct CDR3 sequences, about 19% of them singletons. This clonotype was sampled from a man aged 25-45 years who received the YFV17D yellow fever vaccine. The V call is TRBV6-1, the J call TRBJ2-7, with D perhaps TRBD1 (6 bases). The sample here was PBMCs, taken 15 days after the yellow fever booster vaccination. The CDR3 spells CASTGDRPYEQYF. The CDR3 region has the DNA TGTGCCAGCACCGGAGACAGGCCCTACGAGCAGTACTTC.